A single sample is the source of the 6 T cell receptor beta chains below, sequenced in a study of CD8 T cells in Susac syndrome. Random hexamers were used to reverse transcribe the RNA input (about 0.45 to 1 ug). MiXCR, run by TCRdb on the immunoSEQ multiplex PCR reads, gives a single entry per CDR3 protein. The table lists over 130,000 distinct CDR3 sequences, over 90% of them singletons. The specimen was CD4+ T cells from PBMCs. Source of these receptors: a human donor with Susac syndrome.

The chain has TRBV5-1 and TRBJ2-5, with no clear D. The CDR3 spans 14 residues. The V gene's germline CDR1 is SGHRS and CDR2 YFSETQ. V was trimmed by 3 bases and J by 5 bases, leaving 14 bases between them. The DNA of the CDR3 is TGCGCCAGCAGCTCCCGGGCTAATGGGGAGACCCAGTACTTC. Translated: CASSSRANGETQYF.

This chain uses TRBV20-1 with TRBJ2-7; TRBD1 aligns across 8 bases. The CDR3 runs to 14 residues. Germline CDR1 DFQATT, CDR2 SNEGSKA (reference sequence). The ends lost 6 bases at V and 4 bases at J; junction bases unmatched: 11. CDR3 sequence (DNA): TGCAGTGCCACCTCGGACAGGGCCCGGTACGAGCAGTACTTC. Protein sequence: CSATSDRARYEQYF.

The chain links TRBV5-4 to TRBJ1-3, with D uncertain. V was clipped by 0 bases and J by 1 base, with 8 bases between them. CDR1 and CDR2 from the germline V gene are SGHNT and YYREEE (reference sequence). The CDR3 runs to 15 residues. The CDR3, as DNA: TGTGCCAGCAGCTTGGTCCCGAAGTCTGGAAACACCATATATTTT. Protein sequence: CASSLVPKSGNTIYF.

The CDR3 loop reads CAWSIGGDGYTF. The CDR3 DNA reads TGTGCCTGGAGCATCGGGGGGGACGGCTACACCTTC. The genes are TRBV30 and TRBJ1-2, with D perhaps matching TRBD1 (5 bases). V lost 3 bases to trimming and J lost 8 bases, with 13 bases between them. Germline CDR1 reads GTSNPN; CDR2 reads SVGIG (reference sequence). The CDR3 is made up of 12 amino acids.

CDR3 loop: CAWSAPSTDTQYF. The CDR3 nucleotides are TGTGCCTGGAGTGCCCCGAGCACAGATACGCAGTATTTT. The chain combines TRBV30 with TRBJ2-3; no firm D call. Germline-derived CDR1 and CDR2 are GTSNPN and SVGIG (reference sequence). The CDR3 sequence is 13 residues long. V was trimmed by 1 base and J by 0 bases, leaving 5 bases between them.

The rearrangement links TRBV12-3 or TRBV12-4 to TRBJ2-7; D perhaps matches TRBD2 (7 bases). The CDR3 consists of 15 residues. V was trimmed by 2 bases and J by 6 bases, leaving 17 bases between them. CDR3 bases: TGTGCCAGCAGTTTATCCGGGGGGCGGAGGGTCGAGCAGTACTTC. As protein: CASSLSGGRRVEQYF.